The 29 T cell receptor beta chains listed next were all sequenced from one sample in a study of T cells in localized non-small cell lung cancer. This table comes from immunoSEQ multiplex PCR, and its TCRdb copy is limited to in-frame clones, with some not included. The table records around 79,000 clones, over 70% of them present only once. Material: PBMCs, obtained before any cancer treatment. Receptors were obtained from a man aged 40 to 75 with stage II squamous cell lung carcinoma.

V and J are TRBV28 and TRBJ1-3; D is ambiguous. CDR1 MDHEN and CDR2 SYDVKM come from the germline V gene. Trimming left V 7 bases short and J 6 bases short, with 10 bases between. The CDR3 runs to 12 residues. The CDR3 bases are TGTGCCAGCACCCCGGCCGCAAACACCATATATTTT. This sequence encodes CASTPAANTIYF.

The rearrangement links TRBV28 to TRBJ2-3, with no clear D. The CDR3 covers 14 residues. V lost 5 bases and J lost 6, with 15 bases in between. Germline CDR1 MDHEN, CDR2 SYDVKM. The CDR3 spells CASSISSTRDTQYF. For the CDR3, the DNA is TGTGCCAGCAGTATCTCCTCTACGAGGGATACGCAGTATTTT.

This rearrangement joins TRBV7-2 to TRBJ1-5, with 7 bases fitting TRBD1. V shed 5 bases and J 4 bases; nucleotides not matched to a gene: 2. Germline V gives CDR1 SGHTA, CDR2 FQGNSA. The CDR3 covers 13 residues. The CDR3 loop is CASSPQGNQPQHF. The DNA for the CDR3 is TGTGCCAGCAGCCCACAGGGGAATCAGCCCCAGCATTTT.

The rearrangement joins TRBV4-3 to TRBJ1-2; 7 bases are a match to TRBD1. Trimming at V came to 5 bases and at J to 6 bases, leaving 3 bases not matched to a gene. Per germline, CDR1 LGHNA and CDR2 YSLEER. CDR3 length equals 12 residues. The CDR3 DNA sequence: TGCGCCAGCAGCTTACAGGGGAATGGCTACACCTTC. It encodes CASSLQGNGYTF.

This clone came up once. The V gene is TRBV6-6, the J gene TRBJ2-7, with 9 bases aligning to TRBD1. The germline V gene has CDR1 MNHNY and CDR2 SVGAGI (reference sequence). The trim removed 0 bases at V and 3 bases at J, leaving 6 bases unmatched. This CDR3 region has 16 residues. CDR3 sequence: CASSYSRQGDHYEQYF. The CDR3 nucleotides read TGTGCCAGCAGTTACTCCCGACAGGGGGACCACTACGAGCAGTACTTC.

The chain couples TRBV21-1 to TRBJ1-3; the DNA was not compared with TRBD1, the D call given in the table. TRBV21-1 is tagged as a pseudogene. CDR3 length: 17 residues. DNA of the CDR3: TGTGCCAGCAGCAAATCGGACAGATGCTACCTAGTTTACACCATATATTTT. It codes for CASSKSDRCYLVYTIYF.

The chain has TRBV5-4 and TRBJ2-1; TRBD2 aligns across 12 bases. The CDR3 has 15 amino acids. V was pared by 4 bases and J by 9 bases, with 8 bases of the junction left unmatched. The germline V gene encodes CDR1 SGHNT and CDR2 YYREEE (reference sequence). This CDR3 reads CASSPPSGRAGEQFF. As DNA, the CDR3 is TGTGCCAGCAGCCCCCCTAGCGGGAGGGCCGGTGAGCAGTTCTTC.

V is TRBV5-1 and J is TRBJ2-7; a possible D gene is TRBD2 (7 bases). V was shortened by 4 bases and J by 2 bases, with 16 bases between the two germline ends. CDR3 length equals 15 residues. Germline V gene lookup returns CDR1 SGHRS and CDR2 YFSETQ. The CDR3 spells CASSGGEDRAYEQYF. DNA for the CDR3: TGCGCCAGCAGCGGGGGGGAGGACAGAGCCTACGAGCAGTACTTC. Complete variable domain (other parts from reference TRBV5-1 and TRBJ2-7): KAGVTQTPRYLIKTRGQQVTLSCSPISGHRSVSWYQQTPGQGLQFLFEYFSETQRNKGNFPGRFSGRQFSNSRSEMNVSTLELGDSALYLCASSGGEDRAYEQYFGPGTRLTVT.

The genes are TRBV28 and TRBJ2-2; 13 bases align to TRBD2. The CDR3 is 19 residues long. V lost 3 bases, J lost 1 base, and 8 bases stayed unmatched. Germline loops: CDR1 MDHEN, CDR2 SYDVKM. CDR3 amino acids: CASSLWTSGGPLNTGELFF. CDR3 DNA: TGTGCCAGCAGTTTGTGGACTAGCGGGGGCCCACTGAACACCGGGGAGCTGTTTTTT.

The chain has TRBV14 and TRBJ2-2, with 14 bases aligning to TRBD2. After removal of 0 bases from V and 5 bases from J, the junction contained 5 bases not matched to a gene. Per germline, CDR1 SGHDN and CDR2 FVKESK. The CDR3 totals 18 residues. The CDR3 coding sequence is TGTGCCAGCAGCCAAGATAGGGGACTAGCGGGAGATACCGGGGAGCTGTTTTTT. Amino acid sequence: CASSQDRGLAGDTGELFF.

This sequence joins TRBV28 and TRBJ2-5, with 8 bases lining up with TRBD2. CDR1 and CDR2 (germline): MDHEN, SYDVKM. CDR3 length equals 15 residues. The V segment lost 6 bases and the J segment 7 bases; nucleotides outside the gene matches: 13. The CDR3 region is CASRSGGGTARTQYF. The CDR3 DNA reads as TGTGCCAGCAGGTCCGGCGGGGGGACCGCGAGGACCCAGTACTTC.

J is TRBJ1-2 and V is TRBV6-5, with D uncertain. This CDR3 region has 13 residues. With 0 bases removed from V and 7 bases from J, the gap between germline ends came to 9 bases. Germline V CDR1 and CDR2: MNHEY, SVGAGI. The CDR3 DNA is TGTGCCAGCAGTTACTCGGGAGGCGGTGGCTACACCTTC. As protein: CASSYSGGGGYTF.

In this sample, this clone turned up many times. This chain joins TRBV29-1 and TRBJ2-7; D is possibly TRBD1 (5 bases). This CDR3 has 11 amino acids. CDR1 SQVTM and CDR2 ANQGSEA come from the germline V gene. The germline V and J ends were trimmed by 4 bases and 6 bases, with 10 bases remaining between them. CDR3 region: CSVARGIEQYF. In DNA form, the CDR3 reads TGCAGCGTTGCAAGGGGTATCGAGCAGTACTTC.

This chain links TRBV7-2 with TRBJ2-3; the match to TRBD2 covers 13 bases. The CDR3 is 17 residues long. CDR1 and CDR2 (germline): SGHTA, FQGNSA. V was pared by 2 bases and J by 2 bases, with 4 bases of the junction left unmatched. The chain's CDR3 is CASSLKLAGGFTDTQYF. In DNA, the CDR3 is TGTGCCAGCAGCTTAAAACTAGCGGGGGGGTTCACAGATACGCAGTATTTT. The full variable domain, rest sourced from reference TRBV7-2 and TRBJ2-3, is GAGVSQSPSNKVTEKGKDVELRCDPISGHTALYWYRQSLGQGLEFLIYFQGNSAPDKSGLPSDRFSAERTGGSVSTLTIQRTQQEDSAVYLCASSLKLAGGFTDTQYFGPGTRLTVL.

The chain employs TRBV5-6 and TRBJ1-2; 8 bases agree with TRBD1. The CDR3 has 15 residues. The ends lost 0 bases at V and 4 bases at J; junction bases unmatched: 5. Germline loops: CDR1 SGHDT, CDR2 YYEEEE. In DNA, the CDR3 is TGTGCCAGCAGCTTGGATGGACAGGGTCTCTATGGCTACACCTTC. It specifies CASSLDGQGLYGYTF.

The sample holds a few counts of this clone. The chain carries TRBV6-5 and TRBJ1-1, with 8 bases matching TRBD1. V lost 6 bases and J lost 3; bases outside the gene matches: 6. There are 14 residues in the CDR3. The germline V gene encodes CDR1 MNHEY and CDR2 SVGAGI. As DNA, the CDR3 is TGTGCCAGCAGCGACAGGGGCAGGGACACTGAAGCTTTCTTT. It encodes CASSDRGRDTEAFF.

This clone appeared a single time. The gene calls are TRBV25-1 and TRBJ2-7; D gene unclear. The V end lost 2 bases, the J end lost 7 bases, and 6 bases lay between the germline ends. This CDR3 contains 11 residues. Germline lookup yields CDR1 MGHDK and CDR2 SYGVNS. This CDR3 is CASSEGREQYF. The CDR3 DNA reads TGTGCCAGCAGTGAAGGTAGGGAGCAGTACTTC.

CDR3 residues: CAWSGQVQNIQYF. CDR3 in DNA: TGTGCCTGGAGTGGGCAGGTTCAAAACATTCAGTACTTC. This chain joins TRBV30 and TRBJ2-4; D gene uncertain. Germline CDR1 GTSNPN, CDR2 SVGIG (reference sequence). V was shortened by 1 base and J by 5 bases, with 9 bases between the two germline ends. The CDR3 runs 13 residues.

The rearrangement uses TRBV30 and TRBJ1-3; no firm D call. Looked up from germline, CDR1 is GTSNPN and CDR2 is SVGIG (reference sequence). Trimming stripped 5 bases from V and 1 base from J, with 12 bases between. CDR3 length: 14 amino acids. The CDR3 region is CAWVPSYSGNTIYF. The CDR3 region has the DNA TGTGCCTGGGTTCCGAGCTATTCTGGAAACACCATATATTTT.

In its sample, this clone was seen once. This chain connects TRBV5-5 to TRBJ1-2; the match to TRBD1 covers 12 bases. The V gene end was trimmed by 0 bases and the J gene end by 8 bases; junction bases not matched to a gene: 2. The CDR3 length is 14 residues. CDR1 is SGHKS, CDR2 YYEKEE, per germline (reference sequence). CDR3 amino acids: CASSLAGTGGGYTF. The CDR3 nucleotides are TGTGCCAGCAGCTTGGCGGGGACAGGGGGCGGCTACACCTTC.

The V gene is TRBV6-6, the J gene TRBJ2-7, with 11 bases fitting TRBD1. This CDR3 has 15 amino acids. Trimming removed 7 bases from V and 7 bases from J; junction bases left unmatched: 12. Germline V gene data show CDR1 as MNHNY and CDR2 as SVGAGI (reference sequence). This CDR3 is CASTPSRGTGGEQYF. The CDR3 DNA follows: TGTGCCAGCACCCCGTCGAGGGGGACAGGGGGTGAGCAGTACTTC.

The chain combines TRBV5-4 with TRBJ2-7; D uncertain. Trimming removed 1 base at V and 6 bases at J, with 5 bases between. The CDR3 extends over 11 amino acids. Germline V gene lookup returns CDR1 SGHNT and CDR2 YYREEE (reference sequence). CDR3 protein: CASSLRGEQYF. The CDR3 DNA reads TGTGCCAGCAGCTTGAGAGGCGAGCAGTACTTC. Variable domain in full (rest from reference TRBV5-4 and TRBJ2-7): ETGVTQSPTHLIKTRGQQVTLRCSSQSGHNTVSWYQQALGQGPQFIFQYYREEENGRGNFPPRFSGLQFPNYSSELNVNALELDDSALYLCASSLRGEQYFGPGTRLTVT.

In this sample, this clone turned up once. The CDR3 DNA is TGCAGCGTTGATTACGGCTCCTACGAGCAGTACTTC. Translation: CSVDYGSYEQYF. The genes are TRBV29-1 and TRBJ2-7; D not certain. Trimming shortened V by 3 bases and J by 0 bases, and 6 bases separated the two germline ends. The CDR3 totals 12 residues. Germline assignment: CDR1 SQVTM and CDR2 ANQGSEA.

V and J are TRBV25-1 and TRBJ1-2, with 8 nucleotides matching TRBD1. J was trimmed by 3 bases and V by 6 bases; bases with no gene match: 12. Looked up from germline, CDR1 is MGHDK and CDR2 is SYGVNS. This CDR3 is 16 amino acids long. CDR3 residues: CASSLRSTGADYGYTF. The CDR3 DNA reads TGTGCCAGCAGCTTGAGATCGACAGGGGCCGACTATGGCTACACCTTC.

The V and J genes are TRBV27 and TRBJ2-7; weak D call: TRBD1 (6 bases). CDR1 is MNHEY, CDR2 SMNVEV, per germline (reference sequence). The CDR3 has 15 residues. Deletions cut 2 bases from V and 2 bases from J, with 13 bases between. CDR3 nucleotide sequence: TGTGCCAGCAGTTTACGGGTGACAGGAACCTACGAGCAGTACTTC. The encoded protein is CASSLRVTGTYEQYF.

V usage is TRBV1 and J usage is TRBJ2-7; the D segment call TRBD2 is taken from the table without a DNA check. TRBV1 constitutes a pseudogene. The CDR3 is made up of 18 amino acids. The CDR3 coding sequence is TGCACCAGCAGCCAACCTCACTGTGGGGGGATATGCTCCTACGAGCAGTACTTC. Residues: CTSSQPHCGGICSYEQYF.

V gene TRBV27 combines with J gene TRBJ1-2; TRBD1 matches 8 bases. After removal of 6 bases from V and 3 bases from J, the junction contained 9 bases not matched to a gene. Germline-derived CDR1 and CDR2 are MNHEY and SMNVEV (reference sequence). The CDR3 spans 15 residues. CDR3: CASRSGGPQDYGYTF. In DNA, the CDR3 is TGTGCCAGCAGATCAGGGGGCCCTCAAGACTATGGCTACACCTTC.

The chain uses TRBV2 and TRBJ1-6, with D perhaps matching TRBD1 (5 bases). V lost 7 bases to trimming and J lost 6 bases, with 13 bases between them. CDR1 is SNHLY, CDR2 FYNNEI, per germline. The CDR3 is 14 amino acids. CDR3 nucleotides: TGTGCCAGCATTGTGGGACTGAGTAATTCACCCCTCCACTTT. Translation: CASIVGLSNSPLHF. The variable domain in full, completed from reference TRBV2 and TRBJ1-6, reads EPEVTQTPSHQVTQMGQEVILRCVPISNHLYFYWYRQILGQKVEFLVSFYNNEISEKSEIFDDQFSVERPDGSNFTLKIRSTKLEDSAMYFCASIVGLSNSPLHFGNGTRLTVT.

This clone was seen more than once but under ten times. The rearrangement joins TRBV5-1 to TRBJ2-2; perhaps D is TRBD1 or TRBD2 (5 bases each). Trimming stripped 3 bases from V and 2 bases from J, with 8 bases between. The CDR3 spans 14 residues. Per the germline V gene, CDR1 is SGHRS and CDR2 is YFSETQ. The CDR3 protein is CASSSGTNTGELFF. The CDR3 coding sequence is TGCGCCAGCAGCTCCGGGACCAACACCGGGGAGCTGTTTTTT.